This T cell receptor beta chain was found in a study of blood T cell repertoires in COVID-19. Study details: From the United States, Italy and Spain came samples of acute and convalescent COVID-19. Nucleic acid was either cDNA or gDNA, and it came from T cells, B-cell-depleted T cells, or PBMCs.

This clone was counted between two and nine times. Germline lookup yields CDR1 SGHRS and CDR2 YFSETQ. This CDR3 is built from 15 residues. V gave up 1 base and J gave up 6 bases, with 17 bases separating them. The data were produced by immunoSEQ multiplex PCR, yet TCRdb's version contains in-frame clones alone and is incomplete. Counted here are over 300,000 clones, approximately 88% occurring once; the ten biggest clones make up around 6%. Sequenced material: peripheral blood. This TCR was recovered from a man aged 18 to 35 who had recovered from COVID-19. The V call is TRBV5-1, the J call TRBJ2-7, with D tentatively TRBD2 (5 bases). CDR3 in DNA: TGCGCCAGCAGCTTGCGAGGGAGCATTCCAGGCGAGCAGTACTTC. Amino acid sequence: CASSLRGSIPGEQYF.